This TCR beta chain appears in the sequencing data of a study of shared clonotypes between healthy human individuals. Findings of the study overall: The generation probabilities recorded for non-shared clonotypes fell below those of clonotypes shared by all four donors.

CD4+ cells were split into CD45RA+ naive and CD45RA-negative memory subsets. V lost 4 bases and J 4 bases, leaving 10 bases between the germline ends. Germline loops: CDR1 MNHEY, CDR2 SMNVEV (reference sequence). The CDR3 length is 13 residues. The table came from immunoSEQ multiplex PCR; TCRdb's copy has only in-frame clones and leaves some out. The table includes under 1,100,000 clones, 65% to 80% detected once. A word on this clone: Its antigen is not identified.

The sample was memory CD4+ T cells sorted from blood. Sample subset: CD45RA-negative fraction. This chain joins TRBV27 and TRBJ1-2, with a tentative D call TRBD1 (5 bases). The receptor's source is a man aged 18 to 30 in good health. The CDR3 is CASSSKGAYGYTF. In DNA form, the CDR3 reads TGTGCCAGCAGTTCTAAAGGGGCCTATGGCTACACCTTC.